The 15 T cell receptor beta chains below all came from one sample that was sequenced in a study of blood T cell repertoires in COVID-19. Sequencing used immunoSEQ multiplex PCR; TCRdb keeps in-frame clones, though not all of them. The table has about 220,000 clones, approximately 84% seen once. Sample: peripheral blood. Every receptor here comes from a man aged 35-49 years with active or convalescent COVID-19.

The J gene is TRBJ2-7, the V gene TRBV29-1; D may be TRBD2 (6 bases). This CDR3 has 16 amino acids. V shed 7 bases and J shed 1 base, with 23 bases lying between them. Germline CDR1 SQVTM, CDR2 ANQGSEA. The DNA of the CDR3 is TGCAGCGCTTATGCCACCGGGACTGGACAATCCTACGAGCAGTACTTC. It codes for CSAYATGTGQSYEQYF.

The chain combines TRBV24-1 with TRBJ1-5; D is uncertain. The CDR3 contains 14 residues. Deletions cut 3 bases from V and 6 bases from J, with 11 bases between. Germline CDR1 KGHDR, CDR2 SFDVKD. CDR3 sequence: CATSDKGVSQPQHF. The CDR3, as DNA: TGTGCCACCAGTGATAAGGGAGTGAGTCAGCCCCAGCATTTT.

This clone was picked up one time. The genes are TRBV5-8 and TRBJ1-6; D remains unclear. V was clipped by 4 bases and J by 4 bases, with 15 bases between them. The CDR3 extends over 16 amino acids. Germline CDR1 reads SGHTS; CDR2 reads YDEGEE. As DNA, the CDR3 is TGTGCCAGCAGCAATCGAACGGTACTATATAATTCACCCCTCCACTTT. Translated, it gives CASSNRTVLYNSPLHF.

The table lists this clone with a count of one. The chain has TRBV27 and TRBJ2-1, with 7 positions matching TRBD2. Germline-derived CDR1 and CDR2 are MNHEY and SMNVEV (reference sequence). After removal of 2 bases from V and 15 bases from J, the junction contained 7 bases not matched to a gene. This CDR3 region has 12 residues. The CDR3 DNA sequence: TGTGCCAGCAGTTTAATAGGACTAGATGTGTTCTTC. Amino acids: CASSLIGLDVFF.

The chain employs TRBV5-4 and TRBJ2-1; TRBD1 might be the D (6 bases). The CDR3 consists of 13 residues. The V gene's germline CDR1 is SGHNT and CDR2 YYREEE (reference sequence). V gave up 4 bases and J gave up 9 bases, with 14 bases separating them. CDR3 amino acids: CASSTPNRAEQFF. DNA for the CDR3: TGTGCCAGCAGCACACCCAACAGGGCTGAGCAGTTCTTC. The full variable domain, rest sourced from reference TRBV5-4 and TRBJ2-1, is ETGVTQSPTHLIKTRGQQVTLRCSSQSGHNTVSWYQQALGQGPQFIFQYYREEENGRGNFPPRFSGLQFPNYSSELNVNALELDDSALYLCASSTPNRAEQFFGPGTRLTVL.

This clone occurred once. The junction shows a germline mismatch at one end, possibly a read error. V usage is TRBV7-7 and J usage is TRBJ2-3; 11 positions agree with TRBD1. Germline V CDR1 and CDR2: SSHAT, FNYEAQ (reference sequence). The CDR3 is made up of 15 amino acids. CDR3 sequence (DNA): TGTGCTAGCAGCTTGGGACAGGGGGACACAGATACGCAGTATTTT. This codes for CASSLGQGDTDTQYF.

The V call is TRBV18, the J call TRBJ1-1, with a weak D call TRBD1 (6 bases). This CDR3 comprises 16 residues. The V and J ends lost 3 bases and 4 bases respectively, with 18 bases between them. CDR1 is KGHSH, CDR2 LQKENI, per germline. The CDR3 sequence is CASSPRGGLGSTEAFF. The DNA for the CDR3 is TGTGCCAGCTCACCCCGCGGGGGGCTTGGGAGCACTGAAGCTTTCTTT.

The V gene is TRBV11-3, the J gene TRBJ2-3; no reliable D call. The V and J ends lost 5 bases and 1 base respectively, with 10 bases between them. Germline CDR1 reads SGHNT; CDR2 reads YENEEA. The CDR3 is 14 residues long. The CDR3 DNA reads as TGTGCCAGCAGCGAGGATCCGGGCACAGATACGCAGTATTTT. It is translated as CASSEDPGTDTQYF.

The chain links TRBV11-2 to TRBJ2-3; D gene uncertain. CDR1 SGHAT and CDR2 FQNNGV come from the germline V gene. V lost 1 base and J lost 3, with 14 bases in between. The CDR3 is 16 residues long. Here the CDR3 DNA reads TGTGCCAGCAGCTTAGCGTTAGCCACGAGTACAGATACGCAGTATTTT. Its protein product is CASSLALATSTDTQYF.

This chain uses TRBV28 with TRBJ2-7; 13 bases are a match to TRBD2. Germline CDR1 is MDHEN and CDR2 is SYDVKM. The length of the CDR3 is 12 residues. This chain's CDR3 is CASSPPGLAGSV. For the CDR3, the DNA is TGTGCCAGCAGTCCGCCGGGACTAGCGGGATCGGTC.

J is TRBJ1-4 and V is TRBV5-4, with 10 bases that match TRBD1. After removal of 3 bases from V and 6 bases from J, the junction contained 2 bases not matched to a gene. This CDR3 region has 14 residues. Germline lookup yields CDR1 SGHNT and CDR2 YYREEE (reference sequence). The CDR3 DNA reads as TGTGCCAGCAGCTGGACAGGGGGAGATGAAAAACTGTTTTTT. This translates into CASSWTGGDEKLFF. The entire variable domain, with the rest obtained from reference TRBV5-4 and TRBJ1-4, is as follows: ETGVTQSPTHLIKTRGQQVTLRCSSQSGHNTVSWYQQALGQGPQFIFQYYREEENGRGNFPPRFSGLQFPNYSSELNVNALELDDSALYLCASSWTGGDEKLFFGSGTQLSVL.

Only a few counts were recorded for this clone. The V and J genes are TRBV7-2 and TRBJ2-1; a weak D match, TRBD2 (6 bases). Germline V gene data show CDR1 as SGHTA and CDR2 as FQGNSA. Trimming removed 1 base from V and 5 bases from J, with 15 bases in between. The CDR3 consists of 16 residues. The CDR3 DNA is TGTGCCAGCAGCTTAGGTGTCGGGAGAGCCCACAATGAGCAGTTCTTC. Its translation is CASSLGVGRAHNEQFF.

V gene TRBV27 combines with J gene TRBJ1-2, with 11 bases fitting TRBD1. Looked up from germline, CDR1 is MNHEY and CDR2 is SMNVEV (reference sequence). The CDR3 totals 14 residues. Unmatched junction bases numbered 7, after V lost 7 bases and J lost 6 bases. The CDR3 nucleotides are TGTGCCAGCACCGATGGACAGGGGGCGCATGGCTACACCTTC. Protein product: CASTDGQGAHGYTF.

The V gene is TRBV2, the J gene TRBJ1-4, with 7 bases that match TRBD1. V dropped 1 base and J dropped 5; count of bases not matched to a gene: 7. This CDR3 spans 16 amino acids. Per germline, CDR1 SNHLY and CDR2 FYNNEI. CDR3 sequence: CASSEVPTGFNEKLFF. CDR3 coding DNA: TGTGCCAGCAGTGAAGTCCCGACAGGGTTCAATGAAAAACTGTTTTTT.

The chain couples TRBV5-1 to TRBJ1-1, with TRBD1 as a possible D gene (6 bases). This CDR3 contains 14 residues. Germline V gene lookup returns CDR1 SGHRS and CDR2 YFSETQ. Between the trimmed V and J ends, which lost 4 bases and 2 bases, there was a span of 12 bases. The CDR3 region has the DNA TGCGCCAGCAGCCCTTACAGGGCTAACACTGAAGCTTTCTTT. Its protein is CASSPYRANTEAFF.